Below, 15 T cell receptor beta chains from the same sample are listed, as sequenced in a study of Ad26.COV2.S vaccination and SARS-CoV-2 variants. Treatment in this sample: around 19 received Ad26.COV2.S at low or high dose, single or two shots; several received placebo; per-sample allocation not given. The samples date from day 63 after the first vaccine or placebo injection. The method was immunoSEQ multiplex PCR; TCRdb's version includes in-frame clones alone and lacks a portion of them. The data show approximately 420,000 clones, roughly nine tenths seen once. The sample in question was peripheral blood, obtained in a trial of Ad26.COV2.S vaccine versus placebo. These receptors all come from a person aged 18-65 years who received the Ad26.COV2.S COVID-19 vaccine or a placebo.

The CDR3 DNA reads as TGTGCCAGCAGCTTAGTTGGCAGGGGCACCACTGAAGCTTTCTTT. The encoded protein is CASSLVGRGTTEAFF. The chain is built from TRBV11-2 and TRBJ1-1, with D possibly being TRBD1 (6 bases). Trimming shortened V by 1 base and J by 4 bases, and 13 bases separated the two germline ends. The CDR3 runs to 15 residues. Germline V gene lookup returns CDR1 SGHAT and CDR2 FQNNGV.

The chain links TRBV6-5 to TRBJ1-2, with 7 nucleotides matching TRBD1. V gave up 6 bases and J gave up 4 bases; unmatched junction bases: 5. This CDR3 contains 13 residues. Germline CDR1 is MNHEY and CDR2 is SVGAGI. The DNA of the CDR3 is TGTGCCAGCAGGGACAGGTTACTCTATGGCTACACCTTC. As protein: CASRDRLLYGYTF.

This clone is a singleton in its sample. V is TRBV4-1 and J is TRBJ2-6; the D gene is possibly TRBD1 (6 bases). The CDR3 covers 17 residues. The ends were cut back, 1 base at V and 4 bases at J, with 14 bases in the middle. Germline V gene data show CDR1 as MGHRA and CDR2 as YSYEKL. The CDR3 loop reads CASSQGGQGSGANVLTF. The CDR3 DNA reads as TGCGCCAGCAGCCAAGGGGGGCAGGGATCAGGGGCCAACGTCCTGACTTTC.

J is TRBJ2-5 and V is TRBV6-5, with D possibly matching TRBD2 (7 bases). CDR3 size: 15 residues. CDR1 is MNHEY and CDR2 is SVGAGI in the germline V gene. Trimming took 3 bases from V and 5 from J, leaving 16 bases between them. CDR3: CASSYGGGGRETQYF. The DNA for the CDR3 is TGTGCCAGCAGTTATGGAGGGGGAGGGAGGGAGACCCAGTACTTC.

The V and J genes are TRBV29-1 and TRBJ2-5; no reliable D call. CDR1 SQVTM and CDR2 ANQGSEA come from the germline V gene. Trimming took off 4 bases at V and 2 bases at J, with 5 bases between the two ends. The CDR3 spans 11 residues. The CDR3, as DNA: TGCAGCGTTGGGATTCAAGAGACCCAGTACTTC. Amino acid sequence: CSVGIQETQYF.

The V call is TRBV2, the J call TRBJ1-2; 7 nucleotides align to TRBD1. The V segment lost 9 bases and the J segment 3 bases; nucleotides outside the gene matches: 7. Germline CDR1 SNHLY, CDR2 FYNNEI. The CDR3 covers 13 residues. The CDR3 loop is CARRTGTDYGYTF. The CDR3, as DNA: TGTGCCAGAAGGACAGGAACGGACTATGGCTACACCTTC.

This clone was observed once. V and J are TRBV5-1 and TRBJ1-3, with 8 bases identical to TRBD1. Germline V gene lookup returns CDR1 SGHRS and CDR2 YFSETQ. The V gene end was trimmed by 5 bases and the J gene end by 2 bases; junction bases not matched to a gene: 6. The length of the CDR3 is 15 residues. The CDR3 bases are TGCGCCAGCAGTCCTCAGGGGGCGCCTGGAAACACCATATATTTT. This translates into CASSPQGAPGNTIYF. Filled out from reference TRBV5-1 and TRBJ1-3, the complete variable domain reads KAGVTQTPRYLIKTRGQQVTLSCSPISGHRSVSWYQQTPGQGLQFLFEYFSETQRNKGNFPGRFSGRQFSNSRSEMNVSTLELGDSALYLCASSPQGAPGNTIYFGEGSWLTVV.

This clone has only one observation. The rearrangement links TRBV5-1 to TRBJ1-5, with D perhaps TRBD1 (6 bases). In germline, CDR1 is SGHRS, CDR2 YFSETQ. The CDR3 loop spans 16 amino acids. V was pared by 0 bases and J by 6 bases, with 16 bases between. CDR3 sequence: CASSLGTGTGSQPQHF. In nucleotides, the CDR3 is TGCGCCAGCAGCTTGGGAACAGGAACAGGGAGTCAGCCCCAGCATTTT.

V usage is TRBV6-6 and J usage is TRBJ1-5; no firm D call. Germline CDR1 and CDR2: MNHNY and SVGAGI (reference sequence). V was trimmed by 0 bases and J by 0 bases, leaving 3 bases between them. The CDR3 contains 14 residues. In nucleotides, the CDR3 is TGTGCCAGCAGTTACTCATATAGCAATCAGCCCCAGCATTTT. This translates into CASSYSYSNQPQHF.

This clone was seen only a few times. J is TRBJ1-3 and V is TRBV27; possibly TRBD1 for D (5 bases). CDR1 is MNHEY, CDR2 SMNVEV, per germline (reference sequence). V gave up 0 bases and J gave up 8 bases, with 8 bases separating them. CDR3 size: 13 residues. The CDR3 DNA sequence: TGTGCCAGCAGTTTATCGAGGGGTGACACCATATATTTT. Residues: CASSLSRGDTIYF.

The chain combines TRBV27 with TRBJ1-1; 9 nucleotides line up with TRBD1. The V gene end was trimmed by 6 bases and the J gene end by 2 bases; junction bases not matched to a gene: 10. The CDR3 spans 16 residues. Germline CDR1 reads MNHEY; CDR2 reads SMNVEV (reference sequence). The CDR3 reads CASSLIGTGRNTEAFF. In nucleotides, the CDR3 is TGTGCCAGCAGCCTTATCGGGACAGGGCGAAACACTGAAGCTTTCTTT.

The rearrangement joins TRBV6-2 or TRBV6-3 to TRBJ2-2; D is tentatively TRBD1 or TRBD2 (5 bases each). The germline gives CDR1 MNHEY, CDR2 SVGEGT. The length of the CDR3 is 15 residues. Trimming shortened V by 6 bases and J by 4 bases, and 15 bases separated the two germline ends. The DNA for the CDR3 is TGTGCCAGCAGCTCCGGGCCTGGGGGCACCGGGGAGCTGTTTTTT. Residues: CASSSGPGGTGELFF.

This chain uses TRBV5-1 with TRBJ1-2; weak D call: TRBD1 (5 bases). Germline V lookup: CDR1 SGHRS, CDR2 YFSETQ. V lost 2 bases and J lost 6, with 14 bases in between. This CDR3 is built from 14 residues. This CDR3 reads CASSFSGQYDGYTF. In DNA, the CDR3 is TGCGCCAGCAGCTTTTCAGGGCAGTATGATGGCTACACCTTC.

The chain combines TRBV6-1 with TRBJ1-2; 9 bases fit TRBD1. CDR1 MNHNS and CDR2 SASEGT come from the germline V gene. The CDR3 has 15 amino acids. V gave up 3 bases and J gave up 4 bases; unmatched junction bases: 6. The CDR3 DNA is TGTGCCAGCAGTGAGGACGGGACAGGGCCCTATGGCTACACCTTC. Amino acid sequence: CASSEDGTGPYGYTF.

The chain joins TRBV5-6 to TRBJ1-5; D ambiguous. Germline V gives CDR1 SGHDT, CDR2 YYEEEE. Deletions cut 4 bases from V and 3 bases from J, with 14 bases between. This CDR3 comprises 15 residues. The CDR3 DNA reads TGTGCCAGCAGCCACATGGACGGTAACAATCAGCCCCAGCATTTT. Its protein product is CASSHMDGNNQPQHF.